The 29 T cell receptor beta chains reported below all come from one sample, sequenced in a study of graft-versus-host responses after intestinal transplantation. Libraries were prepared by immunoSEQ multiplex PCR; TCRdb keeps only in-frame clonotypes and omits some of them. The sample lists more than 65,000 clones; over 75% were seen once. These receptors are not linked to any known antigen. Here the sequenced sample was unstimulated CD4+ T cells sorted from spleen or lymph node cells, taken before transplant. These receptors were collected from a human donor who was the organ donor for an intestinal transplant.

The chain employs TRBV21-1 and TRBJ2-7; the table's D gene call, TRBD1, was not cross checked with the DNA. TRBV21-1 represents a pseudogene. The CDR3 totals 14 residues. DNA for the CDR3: TGTGCCAGCAGCAAAGATCCCGGGACAGCCGAGCAGTACGTC. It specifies CASSKDPGTAEQYV.

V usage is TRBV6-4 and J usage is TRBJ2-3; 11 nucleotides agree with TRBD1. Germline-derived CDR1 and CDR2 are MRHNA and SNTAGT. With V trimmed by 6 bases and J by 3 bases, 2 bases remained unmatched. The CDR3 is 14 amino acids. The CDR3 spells CASRGQGATDTQYF. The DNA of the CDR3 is TGTGCCAGCAGAGGACAGGGGGCTACAGATACGCAGTATTTT.

CDR3 in amino acids: CASIQPPRGDYEQYV. DNA of the CDR3: TGTGCCAGCATCCAACCCCCCAGGGGGGATTACGAGCAGTACGTC. The chain combines TRBV27 with TRBJ2-7; D is perhaps TRBD1 (7 bases). There are 15 residues in the CDR3. Germline CDR1 MNHEY, CDR2 SMNVEV (reference sequence). Deletions cut 7 bases from V and 4 bases from J, with 20 bases between.

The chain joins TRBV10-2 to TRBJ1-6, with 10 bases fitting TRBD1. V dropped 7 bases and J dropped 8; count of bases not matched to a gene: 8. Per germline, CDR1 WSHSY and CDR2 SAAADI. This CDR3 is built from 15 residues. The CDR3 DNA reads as TGCGCCAGCAAACCGGACAGGGGGATTTATTCACCCCTCCACTTT. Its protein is CASKPDRGIYSPLHF.

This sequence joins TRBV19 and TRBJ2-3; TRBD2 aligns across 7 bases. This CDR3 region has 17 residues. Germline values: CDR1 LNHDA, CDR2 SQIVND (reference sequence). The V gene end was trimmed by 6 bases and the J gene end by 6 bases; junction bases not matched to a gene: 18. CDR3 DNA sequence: TGTGCCAGTAGCCCCGACGGGCGGGGGAATGGGAGGGATACGCAGTATTTT. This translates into CASSPDGRGNGRDTQYF.

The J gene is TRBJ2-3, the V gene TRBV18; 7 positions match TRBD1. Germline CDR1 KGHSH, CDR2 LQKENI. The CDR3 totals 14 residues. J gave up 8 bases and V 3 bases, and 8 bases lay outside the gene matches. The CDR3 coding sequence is TGTGCCAGCTCACCGGACAGGCCCCCGGCTACGCAGTATTTT. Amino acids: CASSPDRPPATQYF.

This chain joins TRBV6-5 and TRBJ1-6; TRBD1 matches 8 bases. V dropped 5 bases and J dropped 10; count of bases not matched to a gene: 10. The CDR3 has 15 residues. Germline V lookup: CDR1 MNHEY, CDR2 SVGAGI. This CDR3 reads CASSPRTGLRSPLHF. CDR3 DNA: TGTGCCAGCAGTCCGCGGACAGGGTTGAGGTCACCCCTCCACTTT.

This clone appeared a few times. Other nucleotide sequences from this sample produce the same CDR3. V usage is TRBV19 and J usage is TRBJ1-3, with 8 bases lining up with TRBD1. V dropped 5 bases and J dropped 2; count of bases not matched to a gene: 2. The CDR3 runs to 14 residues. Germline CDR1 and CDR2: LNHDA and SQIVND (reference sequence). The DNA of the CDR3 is TGTGCCAGTAGTCCGGACAGGGCTGGAAACACCATATATTTT. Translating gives CASSPDRAGNTIYF.

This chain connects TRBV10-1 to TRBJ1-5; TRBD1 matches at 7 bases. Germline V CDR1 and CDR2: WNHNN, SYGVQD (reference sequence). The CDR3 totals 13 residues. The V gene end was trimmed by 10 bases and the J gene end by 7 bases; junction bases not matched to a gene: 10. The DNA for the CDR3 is TGCGCCACCTCAACAGGGGTAGGACAGCCCCAGCATTTT. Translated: CATSTGVGQPQHF.

The DNA of the CDR3 is TGCGCCAGCAGCTTGGGGCAGGGGATCGGTGGCTACACCTTC. It specifies CASSLGQGIGGYTF. This chain joins TRBV5-1 and TRBJ1-2; D perhaps matches TRBD1 (6 bases). The germline gives CDR1 SGHRS, CDR2 YFSETQ. The length of the CDR3 is 14 residues. Trimming removed 0 bases at V and 7 bases at J, with 13 bases between.

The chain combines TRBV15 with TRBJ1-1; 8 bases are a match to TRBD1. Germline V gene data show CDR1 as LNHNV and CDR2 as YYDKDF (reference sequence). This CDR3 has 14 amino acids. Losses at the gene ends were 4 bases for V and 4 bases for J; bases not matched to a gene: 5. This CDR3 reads CATSTDRVLTEAFF. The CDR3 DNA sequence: TGTGCCACCAGCACGGACAGGGTTCTCACTGAAGCTTTCTTT.

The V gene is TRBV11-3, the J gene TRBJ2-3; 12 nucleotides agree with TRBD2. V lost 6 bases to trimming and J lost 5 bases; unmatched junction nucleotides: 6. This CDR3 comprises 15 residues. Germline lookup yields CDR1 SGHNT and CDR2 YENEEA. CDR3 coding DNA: TGTGCCAGCAGTTATCTAGCGGGGGGGGGAGATACGCAGTATTTT. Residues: CASSYLAGGGDTQYF.

CDR3 DNA sequence: TGTGCCAGCGGACAACAGGGGGCTGAGGGCTACACCTTC. It specifies CASGQQGAEGYTF. The chain combines TRBV28 with TRBJ1-2; 9 nucleotides match TRBD1. The CDR3 is made up of 13 amino acids. Germline CDR1 is MDHEN and CDR2 is SYDVKM. Trimming removed 8 bases from V and 8 bases from J; junction bases left unmatched: 9.

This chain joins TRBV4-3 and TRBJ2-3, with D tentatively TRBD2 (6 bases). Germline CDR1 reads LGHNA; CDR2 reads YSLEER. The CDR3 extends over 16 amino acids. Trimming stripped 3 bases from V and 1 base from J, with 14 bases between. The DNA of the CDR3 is TGCGCCAGCAGCCAGAATCGGGGCGGGGGCACAGATACGCAGTATTTT. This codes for CASSQNRGGGTDTQYF.

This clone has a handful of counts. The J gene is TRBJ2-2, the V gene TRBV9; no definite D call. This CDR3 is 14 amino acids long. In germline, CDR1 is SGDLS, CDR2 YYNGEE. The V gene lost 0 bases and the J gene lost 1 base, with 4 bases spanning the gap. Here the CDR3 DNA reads TGTGCCAGCAGCGTAGAACAGAACACCGGGGAGCTGTTTTTT. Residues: CASSVEQNTGELFF.

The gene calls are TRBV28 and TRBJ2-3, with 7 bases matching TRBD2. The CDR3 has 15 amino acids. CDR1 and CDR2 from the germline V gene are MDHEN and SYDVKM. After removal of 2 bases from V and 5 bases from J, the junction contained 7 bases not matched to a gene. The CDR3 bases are TGTGCCAGCAGTTTACCGGGGGGAAGGGGAGATACGCAGTATTTT. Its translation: CASSLPGGRGDTQYF.

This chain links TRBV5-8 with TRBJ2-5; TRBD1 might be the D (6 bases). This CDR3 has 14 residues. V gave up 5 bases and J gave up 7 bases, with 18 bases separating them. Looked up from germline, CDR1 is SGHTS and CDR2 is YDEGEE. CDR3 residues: CASSYGGQRGTQYF. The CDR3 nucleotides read TGTGCCAGCAGTTACGGAGGACAGAGGGGGACCCAGTACTTC.

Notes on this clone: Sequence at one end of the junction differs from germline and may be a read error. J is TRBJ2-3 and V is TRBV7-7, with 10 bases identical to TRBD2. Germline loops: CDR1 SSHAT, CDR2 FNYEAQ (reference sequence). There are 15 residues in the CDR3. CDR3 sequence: CASSLTSGGTDTQYF. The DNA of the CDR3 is TGTGCTAGCAGCTTAACTAGCGGGGGCACAGATACGCAGTATTTT. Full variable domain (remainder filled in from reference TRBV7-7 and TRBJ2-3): GAGVSQSPRYKVTKRGQDVTLRCDPISSHATLYWYQQALGQGPEFLTYFNYEAQPDKSGLPSDRFSAERPEGSISTLTIQRTEQRDSAMYRCASSLTSGGTDTQYFGPGTRLTVL.

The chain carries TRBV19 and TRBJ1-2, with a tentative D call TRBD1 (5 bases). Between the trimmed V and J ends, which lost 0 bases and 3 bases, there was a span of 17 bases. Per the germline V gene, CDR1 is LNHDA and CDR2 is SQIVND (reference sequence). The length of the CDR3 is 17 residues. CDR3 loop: CASSIEPRAQWDYGYTF. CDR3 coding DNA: TGTGCCAGTAGTATAGAGCCCAGGGCCCAATGGGACTATGGCTACACCTTC.

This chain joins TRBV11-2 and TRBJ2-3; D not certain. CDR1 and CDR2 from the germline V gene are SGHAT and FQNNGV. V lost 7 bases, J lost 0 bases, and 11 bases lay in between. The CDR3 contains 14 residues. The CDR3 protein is CASTKAFSTDTQYF. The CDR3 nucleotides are TGTGCCAGCACCAAAGCATTTAGCACAGATACGCAGTATTTT.

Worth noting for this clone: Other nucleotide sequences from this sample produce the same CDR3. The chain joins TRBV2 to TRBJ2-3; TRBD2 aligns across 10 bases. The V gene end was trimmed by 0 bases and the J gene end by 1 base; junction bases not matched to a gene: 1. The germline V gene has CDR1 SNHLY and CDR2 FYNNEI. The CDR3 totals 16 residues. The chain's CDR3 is CASSEALAGGTDTQYF. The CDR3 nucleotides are TGTGCCAGCAGTGAAGCTCTAGCGGGGGGCACAGATACGCAGTATTTT.

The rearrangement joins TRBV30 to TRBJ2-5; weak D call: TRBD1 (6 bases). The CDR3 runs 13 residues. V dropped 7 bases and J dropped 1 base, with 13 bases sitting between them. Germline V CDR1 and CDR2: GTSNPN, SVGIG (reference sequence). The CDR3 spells CAFSTGSQETQYF. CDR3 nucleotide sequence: TGTGCCTTTTCGACAGGTAGCCAAGAGACCCAGTACTTC.

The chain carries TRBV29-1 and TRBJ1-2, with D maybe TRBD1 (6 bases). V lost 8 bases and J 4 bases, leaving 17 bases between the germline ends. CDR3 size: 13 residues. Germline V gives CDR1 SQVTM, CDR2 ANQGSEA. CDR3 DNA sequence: TGCAGCACCTCCCTTGGGGGCAGCTATGGCTACACCTTC. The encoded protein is CSTSLGGSYGYTF.

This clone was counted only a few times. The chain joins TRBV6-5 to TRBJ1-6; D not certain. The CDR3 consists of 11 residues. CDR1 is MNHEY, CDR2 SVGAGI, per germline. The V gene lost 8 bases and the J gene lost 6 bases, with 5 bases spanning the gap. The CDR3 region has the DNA TGTGCCAGCGATAGTAATTCACCCCTCCACTTT. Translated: CASDSNSPLHF.

Written as DNA, the CDR3 is TGTGCCAGCAGTTTATTATCAGGGCCCTCCAATCAGCCCCAGCATTTT. It encodes CASSLLSGPSNQPQHF. V gene TRBV28 combines with J gene TRBJ1-5; D perhaps matches TRBD1 (5 bases). With 1 base removed from V and 3 bases from J, the gap between germline ends came to 13 bases. This CDR3 comprises 16 residues. In germline, CDR1 is MDHEN, CDR2 SYDVKM.

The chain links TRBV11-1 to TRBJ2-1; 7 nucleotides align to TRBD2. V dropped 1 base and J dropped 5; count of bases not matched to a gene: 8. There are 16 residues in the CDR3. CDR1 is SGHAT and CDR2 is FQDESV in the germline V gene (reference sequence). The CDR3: CASSLGRSGVHNEQFF. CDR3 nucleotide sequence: TGTGCCAGCAGCTTAGGGCGGAGCGGGGTCCACAATGAGCAGTTCTTC.

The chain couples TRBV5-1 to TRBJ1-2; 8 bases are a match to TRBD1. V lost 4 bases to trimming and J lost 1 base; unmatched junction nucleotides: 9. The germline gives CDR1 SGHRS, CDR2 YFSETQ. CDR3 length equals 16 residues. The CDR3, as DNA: TGCGCCAGCAGCCGGGGGAGGGACAGGATTAACTATGGCTACACCTTC. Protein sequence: CASSRGRDRINYGYTF.

The CDR3 reads CASRLQGNTGELFF. As DNA, the CDR3 is TGTGCCAGCAGGCTACAGGGGAACACCGGGGAGCTGTTTTTT. This rearrangement joins TRBV28 to TRBJ2-2, with D possibly TRBD1 on 6 matching bases. This CDR3 has 14 amino acids. Per germline, CDR1 MDHEN and CDR2 SYDVKM. Deletions cut 6 bases from V and 1 base from J, with 9 bases between.

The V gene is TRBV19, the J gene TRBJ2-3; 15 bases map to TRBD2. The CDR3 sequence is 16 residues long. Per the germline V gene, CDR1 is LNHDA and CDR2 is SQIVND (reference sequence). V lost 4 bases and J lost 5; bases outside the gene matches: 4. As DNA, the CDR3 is TGTGCCAGTAGTAGTGGGACTAGCGGGGGGAGAGATACGCAGTATTTT. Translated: CASSSGTSGGRDTQYF.